The clone carrying this TCR beta chain was counted many times. As yet, its antigen is unknown. The read falls 3 residues short of the CDR3 end, and the missing part is taken from the germline J gene. TCRdb keeps only in-frame clones here, not all; method: immunoSEQ multiplex PCR. The record shows roughly 79,000 clones for this sample, with no singletons present. Most patients and controls had Caucasian heritage. The data derive from a study of T cell clonality in common variable immunodeficiency. Study findings and constraints: CVID subjects showed higher TCRbeta clonality than healthy controls. Repertoire-complication correlations in CVID were limited by patient heterogeneity.

This CDR3 contains 14 residues. V lost 6 bases and J 4 bases, leaving 13 bases between the germline ends. Germline-derived CDR1 and CDR2 are SGHTA and FQGNSA. The source is a person aged 18 to 75 in good health. The rearrangement joins TRBV7-2 to TRBJ2-1; no definite D call. The sequencing sample was made of peripheral blood mononuclear cells. CDR3 residues: CASSQNPGYNEQFF. The part of the CDR3 DNA that was read is TGTGCCAGCAGTCAAAATCCAGGTTACAATGAG.